This T cell receptor beta chain was retrieved from a study of blood T cell repertoires in COVID-19. Overall study context: COVID-19 samples from acute and convalescent phases originated in the United States, Italy and Spain. T cells, B-cell-depleted T cells, or PBMCs supplied cDNA or gDNA.

Per the original data handling: Counts of nucleated cells, estimated from reference gene primer amplification, were obtained. Generated by immunoSEQ multiplex PCR, the TCRdb table keeps only in-frame clones and is missing some. Clone size and V and J calls were adopted from that table, with D and trimming inferred from the DNA. This table has under 300,000 clones, roughly 84% appearing once. This TCR was recovered from a woman aged 40 to 50 who had recovered from COVID-19. The source material was peripheral blood.

The CDR3 here is CASSPQTGARNSPLHF. The CDR3 nucleotides are TGTGCCAGCTCACCGCAGACAGGGGCGAGGAATTCACCCCTCCACTTT. This sequence joins TRBV18 and TRBJ1-6; TRBD1 agrees at 8 bases. The germline gives CDR1 KGHSH, CDR2 LQKENI. Trimming took 3 bases from V and 7 from J; bases not matched to a gene: 8. This CDR3 is built from 16 residues.